The 7 T cell receptor beta chains listed next were all sequenced from one sample in a study of shared clonotypes between healthy human individuals. The data were produced by immunoSEQ multiplex PCR, yet TCRdb's version contains in-frame clones alone and is incomplete. The table shows roughly 2.5 million clones, with roughly nine tenths occurring only once. Input material: naive CD4+ T cells sorted from blood. This sample's subset: CD45RA+ positively selected. Receptors originate from a man aged 18 to 35 in good health.

The V and J genes are TRBV9 and TRBJ2-4, with 7 positions matching TRBD1. The CDR3 runs 15 residues. Unmatched junction bases numbered 9, after V lost 1 base and J lost 8 bases. Germline CDR1 and CDR2: SGDLS and YYNGEE. CDR3 protein: CASSVTDRSFDIQYF. The CDR3 coding sequence is TGTGCCAGCAGCGTAACGGACAGGAGCTTTGACATTCAGTACTTC.

The V call is TRBV10-1, the J call TRBJ1-4, with 7 nucleotides matching TRBD1. Germline lookup yields CDR1 WNHNN and CDR2 SYGVQD (reference sequence). Trimming removed 10 bases from V and 0 bases from J; junction bases left unmatched: 11. The CDR3 spans 16 residues. The CDR3 sequence: CANLTGDPTTNEKLFF. CDR3 sequence (DNA): TGCGCCAACCTTACAGGGGACCCTACAACTAATGAAAAACTGTTTTTT.

V gene TRBV14 combines with J gene TRBJ1-2, with no clear D. The CDR3 has 14 amino acids. With 2 bases removed from V and 6 bases from J, the gap between germline ends came to 13 bases. Germline V gene data show CDR1 as SGHDN and CDR2 as FVKESK. CDR3 coding DNA: TGTGCCAGCAGCCAACGATTTGAGGGTAATGGCTACACCTTC. It encodes CASSQRFEGNGYTF. Combining the CDR3 with reference TRBV14 and TRBJ1-2 gives the whole variable domain EAGVTQFPSHSVIEKGQTVTLRCDPISGHDNLYWYRRVMGKEIKFLLHFVKESKQDESGMPNNRFLAERTGGTYSTLKVQPAELEDSGVYFCASSQRFEGNGYTFGSGTRLTVV.

This clone was seen more than once but under ten times. This specimen includes other DNA sequences encoding the same CDR3. The chain uses TRBV19 and TRBJ1-1; D perhaps matches TRBD1 (5 bases). The CDR3 totals 13 residues. V was cut by 5 bases and J by 2 bases, with 9 bases left in between. Germline V lookup: CDR1 LNHDA, CDR2 SQIVND (reference sequence). CDR3 sequence: CASSPRGNTEAFF. The CDR3 nucleotides are TGTGCCAGTAGTCCGCGGGGCAACACTGAAGCTTTCTTT.

The chain joins TRBV7-9 to TRBJ1-1; possibly TRBD1 for D (5 bases). V lost 1 base and J 4 bases, leaving 10 bases between the germline ends. CDR1 is SEHNR, CDR2 FQNEAQ, per germline (reference sequence). The CDR3 covers 14 residues. The CDR3 DNA sequence: TGTGCCAGCAGCTTAGATGGGGGGAGCACTGAAGCTTTCTTT. As protein: CASSLDGGSTEAFF. The full variable domain, in which reference TRBV7-9 and TRBJ1-1 provide the parts outside the CDR3, is DTGVSQNPRHKITKRGQNVTFRCDPISEHNRLYWYRQTLGQGPEFLTYFQNEAQLEKSRLLSDRFSAERPKGSFSTLEIQRTEQGDSAMYLCASSLDGGSTEAFFGQGTRLTVV.

The J gene is TRBJ2-2, the V gene TRBV29-1; D gene uncertain. Per the germline V gene, CDR1 is SQVTM and CDR2 is ANQGSEA. The V end was cut by 4 bases, the J end by 6 bases, with 15 bases between. The CDR3 spans 14 residues. The CDR3 DNA reads TGCAGCGTTGTTTCTGAAGGTTACTCCGGGGAGCTGTTTTTT. The encoded protein is CSVVSEGYSGELFF.

The chain joins TRBV6-5 to TRBJ2-1; TRBD2 aligns across 10 bases. From germline, CDR1 is MNHEY and CDR2 SVGAGI. The CDR3 contains 12 residues. V trimming: 5 bases; J trimming: 13 bases; junction bases outside the gene matches: 5. In nucleotides, the CDR3 is TGTGCCAGCAGTGACACTAGCGGGAATCAGTTCTTC. Amino acid sequence: CASSDTSGNQFF.